This record concerns one T cell receptor (beta chain) sequence. This sample stems from a study of T cells after yellow fever vaccination. TCRdb itself ran the 5' RACE reads through MiXCR, one entry per CDR3 protein. The table lists just under 600,000 distinct CDR3 sequences, about 13% of them singletons. The origin of this receptor is a man aged 25-45 years who received the YFV17D yellow fever vaccine. Material: PBMCs, obtained on the day of the yellow fever booster vaccination.

The CDR3 loop is CSAGGTGAVPEAFF. The CDR3 nucleotides read TGCAGTGCTGGGGGGACAGGGGCTGTCCCTGAAGCTTTCTTT. The J gene is TRBJ1-1, the V gene TRBV20-1; TRBD1 matches 10 bases. V dropped 5 bases and J dropped 6; count of bases not matched to a gene: 9. Germline lookup yields CDR1 DFQATT and CDR2 SNEGSKA (reference sequence). The CDR3 consists of 14 residues.